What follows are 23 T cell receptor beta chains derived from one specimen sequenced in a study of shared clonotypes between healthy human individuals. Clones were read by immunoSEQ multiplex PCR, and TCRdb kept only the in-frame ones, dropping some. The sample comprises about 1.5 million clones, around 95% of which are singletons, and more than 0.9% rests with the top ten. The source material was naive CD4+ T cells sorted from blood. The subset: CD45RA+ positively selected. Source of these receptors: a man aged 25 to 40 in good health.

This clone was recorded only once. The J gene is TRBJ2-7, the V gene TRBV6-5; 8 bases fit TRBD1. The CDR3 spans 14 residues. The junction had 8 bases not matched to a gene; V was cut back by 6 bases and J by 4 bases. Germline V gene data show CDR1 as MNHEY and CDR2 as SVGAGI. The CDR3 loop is CASSADRGQYEQYF. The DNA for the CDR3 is TGTGCCAGCAGCGCCGACAGGGGACAGTACGAGCAGTACTTC.

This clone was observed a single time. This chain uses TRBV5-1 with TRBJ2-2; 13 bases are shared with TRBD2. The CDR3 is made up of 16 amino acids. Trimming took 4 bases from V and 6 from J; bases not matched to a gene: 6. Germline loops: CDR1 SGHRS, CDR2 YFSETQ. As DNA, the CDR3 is TGCGCCAGCAGCCACGGACTAGCGGGAGCGTCCGGGGAGCTGTTTTTT. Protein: CASSHGLAGASGELFF.

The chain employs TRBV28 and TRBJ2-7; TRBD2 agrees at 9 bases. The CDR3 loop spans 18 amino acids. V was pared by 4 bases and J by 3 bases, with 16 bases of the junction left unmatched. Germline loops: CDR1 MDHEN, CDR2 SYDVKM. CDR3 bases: TGTGCCAGCAGTTCCTCGGGCGGGAGGGCCGGCGATGACTACGAGCAGTACTTC. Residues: CASSSSGGRAGDDYEQYF.

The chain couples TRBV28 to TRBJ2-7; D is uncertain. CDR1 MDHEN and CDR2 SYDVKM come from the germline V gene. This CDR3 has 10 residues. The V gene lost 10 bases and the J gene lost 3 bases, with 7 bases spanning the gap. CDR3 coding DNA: TGTGCCACTTCAAGCTACGAGCAGTACTTC. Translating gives CATSSYEQYF.

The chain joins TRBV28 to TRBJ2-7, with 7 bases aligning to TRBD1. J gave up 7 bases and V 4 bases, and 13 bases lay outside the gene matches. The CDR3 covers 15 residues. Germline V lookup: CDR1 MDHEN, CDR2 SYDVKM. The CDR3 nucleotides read TGTGCCAGCAGTTACTACGACAGGGAAAAGAGAGAGCAGTACTTC. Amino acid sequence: CASSYYDREKREQYF.

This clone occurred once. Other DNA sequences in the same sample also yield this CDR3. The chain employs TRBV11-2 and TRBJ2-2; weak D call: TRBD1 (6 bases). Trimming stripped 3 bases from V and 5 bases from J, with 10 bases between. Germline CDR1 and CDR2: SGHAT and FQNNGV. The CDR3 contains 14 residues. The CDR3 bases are TGTGCCAGCAGCTTGAAACAGGGTACCGGGGAGCTGTTTTTT. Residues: CASSLKQGTGELFF.

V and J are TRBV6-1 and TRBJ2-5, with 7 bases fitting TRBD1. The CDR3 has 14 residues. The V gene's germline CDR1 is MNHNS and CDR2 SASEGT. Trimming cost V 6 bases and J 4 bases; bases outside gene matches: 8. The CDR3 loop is CASRLHRGGETQYF. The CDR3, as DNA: TGTGCCAGCAGACTACACAGGGGTGGAGAGACCCAGTACTTC.

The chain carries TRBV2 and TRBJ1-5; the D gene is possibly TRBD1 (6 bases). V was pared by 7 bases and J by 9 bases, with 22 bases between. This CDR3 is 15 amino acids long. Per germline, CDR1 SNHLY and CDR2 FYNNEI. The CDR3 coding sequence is TGTGCCAGCAAACCTCCCGGGGGGCCTGTGCCGCCCCAGCATTTT. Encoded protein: CASKPPGGPVPPQHF.

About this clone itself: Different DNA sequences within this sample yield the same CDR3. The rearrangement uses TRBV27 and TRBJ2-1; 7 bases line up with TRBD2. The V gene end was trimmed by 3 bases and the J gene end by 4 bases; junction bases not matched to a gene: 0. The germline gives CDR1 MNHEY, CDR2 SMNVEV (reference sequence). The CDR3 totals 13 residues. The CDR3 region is CASSLRGYNEQFF. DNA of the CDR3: TGTGCCAGCAGTTTGCGGGGGTACAATGAGCAGTTCTTC.

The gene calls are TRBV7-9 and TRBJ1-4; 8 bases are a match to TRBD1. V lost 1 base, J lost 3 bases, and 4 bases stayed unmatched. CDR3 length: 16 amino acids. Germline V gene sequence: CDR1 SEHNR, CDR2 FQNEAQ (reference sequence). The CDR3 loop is CASSLGTGNSNEKLFF. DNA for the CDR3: TGTGCCAGCAGCTTAGGGACAGGGAATTCTAATGAAAAACTGTTTTTT.

CDR3 residues: CASSPGLAGIYEQYF. In DNA, the CDR3 is TGCGCCAGCAGCCCGGGACTAGCGGGAATTTACGAGCAGTACTTC. This rearrangement joins TRBV5-1 to TRBJ2-7; 13 bases are shared with TRBD2. The J segment lost 4 bases and the V segment lost 4 bases, leaving 5 bases of the junction unmatched. The CDR3 is 15 amino acids. Looked up from germline, CDR1 is SGHRS and CDR2 is YFSETQ.

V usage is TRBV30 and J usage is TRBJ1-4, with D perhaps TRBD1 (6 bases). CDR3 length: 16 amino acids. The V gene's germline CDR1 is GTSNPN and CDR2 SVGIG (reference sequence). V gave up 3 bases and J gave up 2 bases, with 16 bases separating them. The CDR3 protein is CAWSRPGGGTNEKLFF. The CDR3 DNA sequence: TGTGCCTGGAGCCGCCCTGGGGGGGGCACTAATGAAAAACTGTTTTTT.

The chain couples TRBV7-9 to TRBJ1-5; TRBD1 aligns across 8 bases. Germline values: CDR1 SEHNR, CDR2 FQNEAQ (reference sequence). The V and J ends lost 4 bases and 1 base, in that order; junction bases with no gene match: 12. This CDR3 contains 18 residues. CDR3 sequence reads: CASSSIPTQGGSNQPQHF. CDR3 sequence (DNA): TGTGCCAGCAGCTCCATCCCAACACAGGGGGGGAGCAATCAGCCCCAGCATTTT. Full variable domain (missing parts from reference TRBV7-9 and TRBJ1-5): DTGVSQNPRHKITKRGQNVTFRCDPISEHNRLYWYRQTLGQGPEFLTYFQNEAQLEKSRLLSDRFSAERPKGSFSTLEIQRTEQGDSAMYLCASSSIPTQGGSNQPQHFGDGTRLSIL.

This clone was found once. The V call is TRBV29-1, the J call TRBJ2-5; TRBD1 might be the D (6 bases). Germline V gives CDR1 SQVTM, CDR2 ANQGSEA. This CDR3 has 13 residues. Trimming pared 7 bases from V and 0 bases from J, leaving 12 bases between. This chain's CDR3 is CSASDSNQETQYF. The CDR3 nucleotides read TGCAGCGCATCGGACAGTAACCAAGAGACCCAGTACTTC.

CDR3 DNA: TGTGCCAGCAGTGGGATAGCGGGAGGGCACAATGAGCAGTTCTTC. This encodes CASSGIAGGHNEQFF. J is TRBJ2-1 and V is TRBV28, with 11 bases aligning to TRBD2. The CDR3 has 15 residues. The V gene end was trimmed by 5 bases and the J gene end by 5 bases; junction bases not matched to a gene: 5. Germline V CDR1 and CDR2: MDHEN, SYDVKM.

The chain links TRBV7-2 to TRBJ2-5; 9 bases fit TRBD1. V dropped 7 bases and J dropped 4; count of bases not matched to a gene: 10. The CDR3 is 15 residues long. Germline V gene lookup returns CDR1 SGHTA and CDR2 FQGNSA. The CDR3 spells CASNNRDRDGETQYF. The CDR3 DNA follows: TGTGCCAGCAATAACCGGGACAGGGATGGAGAGACCCAGTACTTC.

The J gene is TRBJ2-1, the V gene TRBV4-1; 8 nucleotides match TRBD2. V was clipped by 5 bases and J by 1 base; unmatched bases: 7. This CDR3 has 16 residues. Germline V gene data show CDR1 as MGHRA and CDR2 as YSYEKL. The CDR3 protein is CASSTRTSQSYNEQFF. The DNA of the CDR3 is TGCGCCAGCAGCACCCGGACTAGCCAGTCCTACAATGAGCAGTTCTTC.

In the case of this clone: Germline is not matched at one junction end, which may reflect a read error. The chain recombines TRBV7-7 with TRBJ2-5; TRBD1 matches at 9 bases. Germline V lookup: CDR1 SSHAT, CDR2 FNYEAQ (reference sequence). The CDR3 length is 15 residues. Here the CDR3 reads CASSLTTGGLETQYF. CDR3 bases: TGTGCTAGCAGCTTAACTACAGGGGGCTTGGAGACCCAGTACTTC.

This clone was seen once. CDR3: CASQKSEGGRIYGYTF. CDR3 nucleotides: TGTGCCAGCCAAAAATCGGAGGGGGGACGGATCTATGGCTACACCTTC. The chain combines TRBV27 with TRBJ1-2; a weak D match, TRBD1 (6 bases). The CDR3 runs to 16 residues. CDR1 and CDR2 from the germline V gene are MNHEY and SMNVEV (reference sequence). The V gene lost 8 bases and the J gene lost 4 bases, with 23 bases spanning the gap.

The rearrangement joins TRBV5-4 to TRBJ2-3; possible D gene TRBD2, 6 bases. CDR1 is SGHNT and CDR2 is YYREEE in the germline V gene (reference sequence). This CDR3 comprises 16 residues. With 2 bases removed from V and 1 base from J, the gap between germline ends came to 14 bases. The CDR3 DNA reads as TGTGCCAGCAGCTTATCGGGAGTCGGTCGCACAGATACGCAGTATTTT. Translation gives CASSLSGVGRTDTQYF.

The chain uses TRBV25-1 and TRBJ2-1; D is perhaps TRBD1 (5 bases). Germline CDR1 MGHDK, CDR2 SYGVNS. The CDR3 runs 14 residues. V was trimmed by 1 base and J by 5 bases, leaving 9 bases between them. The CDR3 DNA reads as TGTGCCAGCAGTGAATCTAAGGGGCACAATGAGCAGTTCTTC. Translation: CASSESKGHNEQFF. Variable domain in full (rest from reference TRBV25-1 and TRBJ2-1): EADIYQTPRYLVIGTGKKITLECSQTMGHDKMYWYQQDPGMELHLIHYSYGVNSTEKGDLSSESTVSRIRTEHFPLTLESARPSHTSQYLCASSESKGHNEQFFGPGTRLTVL.

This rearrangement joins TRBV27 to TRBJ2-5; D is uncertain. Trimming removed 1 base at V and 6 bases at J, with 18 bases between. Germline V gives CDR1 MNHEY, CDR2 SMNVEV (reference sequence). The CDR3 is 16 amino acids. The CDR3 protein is CASSLFSNSAEKTQYF. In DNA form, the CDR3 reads TGTGCCAGCAGTTTATTCTCTAACAGTGCCGAAAAGACCCAGTACTTC.

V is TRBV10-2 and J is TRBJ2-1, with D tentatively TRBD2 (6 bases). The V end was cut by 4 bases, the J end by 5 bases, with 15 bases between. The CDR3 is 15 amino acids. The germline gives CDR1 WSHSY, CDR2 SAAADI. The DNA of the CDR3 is TGCGCCAGCAGTGGTCGAGCGGGCTTCAACAATGAGCAGTTCTTC. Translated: CASSGRAGFNNEQFF.